The 20 T cell receptor beta chains presented below share a single source sample, sequenced in a study of blood T cell repertoires in COVID-19. The data were produced by immunoSEQ multiplex PCR, yet TCRdb's version contains in-frame clones alone and is incomplete. The sample carries 300,000 to 350,000 clones, 75% to 90% recorded once. Sequencing input: PBMCs or T cells enriched from blood (not recorded which). The receptors come from a man aged 30-40 years who had recovered from COVID-19.

The chain couples TRBV7-2 to TRBJ2-5, with TRBD2 matching 11 bases. Germline V lookup: CDR1 SGHTA, CDR2 FQGNSA. Germline trimming cut 1 base from V and 4 bases from J; bases unmatched to any gene: 11. The CDR3 runs to 18 residues. The CDR3 loop is CASSLEKLAGGFAETQYF. The CDR3 DNA is TGTGCCAGCAGCTTAGAGAAGCTAGCGGGGGGTTTTGCAGAGACCCAGTACTTC.

This clone was observed a handful of times. The rearrangement joins TRBV11-3 to TRBJ2-1; TRBD1 aligns across 12 bases. The CDR3 is 15 amino acids. With V trimmed by 4 bases and J by 6 bases, 4 bases remained unmatched. Germline CDR1 SGHNT, CDR2 YENEEA. DNA for the CDR3: TGTGCCAGCAGCTCGGGACAGGGGGCGAGCAATGAGCAGTTCTTC. Protein sequence: CASSSGQGASNEQFF.

This chain joins TRBV7-2 and TRBJ1-2; D not resolved. V was cut by 6 bases and J by 2 bases, with 10 bases left in between. CDR1 is SGHTA and CDR2 is FQGNSA in the germline V gene. CDR3 size: 13 residues. CDR3 loop: CASRKPGNYGYTF. The CDR3 coding sequence is TGTGCCAGCAGAAAACCCGGGAACTATGGCTACACCTTC.

The chain employs TRBV6-5 and TRBJ2-2; TRBD1 matches at 9 bases. J was trimmed by 7 bases and V by 4 bases; bases with no gene match: 7. The germline V gene encodes CDR1 MNHEY and CDR2 SVGAGI. This CDR3 region has 15 residues. This chain's CDR3 is CASSLTGGAGGELFF. The CDR3 DNA reads TGTGCCAGCAGTTTAACAGGGGGCGCTGGCGGGGAGCTGTTTTTT.

The chain carries TRBV7-2 and TRBJ2-1, with a weak D call TRBD2 (5 bases). The germline V gene encodes CDR1 SGHTA and CDR2 FQGNSA. V gave up 3 bases and J gave up 10 bases, with 16 bases separating them. The CDR3 is 14 residues long. Written as DNA, the CDR3 is TGTGCCAGCAGCTTTTACGGGCCCCAGCGGGAGCAGTTCTTC. Its protein product is CASSFYGPQREQFF.

The gene calls are TRBV7-9 and TRBJ1-1, with TRBD1 as a possible D gene (6 bases). This CDR3 region has 13 residues. Germline assignment: CDR1 SEHNR and CDR2 FQNEAQ (reference sequence). Trimming stripped 6 bases from V and 5 bases from J, with 13 bases between. The chain's CDR3 is CASSLQGGTEAFF. CDR3 DNA sequence: TGTGCCAGCAGTTTACAGGGAGGGACTGAAGCTTTCTTT.

This chain links TRBV6-5 with TRBJ1-2, with 7 bases lining up with TRBD1. Germline V lookup: CDR1 MNHEY, CDR2 SVGAGI. Losses at the gene ends were 6 bases for V and 7 bases for J; bases not matched to a gene: 5. This CDR3 has 12 residues. Here the CDR3 reads CASREGASGYTF. The DNA of the CDR3 is TGTGCCAGCAGGGAGGGGGCTTCTGGCTACACCTTC.

This chain joins TRBV5-5 and TRBJ2-7, with D possibly being TRBD2 (6 bases). Looked up from germline, CDR1 is SGHKS and CDR2 is YYEKEE (reference sequence). The CDR3 totals 13 residues. The ends were cut back, 1 base at V and 4 bases at J, with 9 bases in the middle. The CDR3 DNA is TGTGCCAGCAGCTTGTCGGCGGGGTACGAGCAGTACTTC. Its translation is CASSLSAGYEQYF.

The chain carries TRBV6-5 and TRBJ2-7; 10 nucleotides match TRBD2. The CDR3 runs to 14 residues. Losses at the gene ends were 7 bases for V and 0 bases for J; bases not matched to a gene: 3. Looked up from germline, CDR1 is MNHEY and CDR2 is SVGAGI. This chain's CDR3 is CASTLAGDSYEQYF. For the CDR3, the DNA is TGTGCCAGCACCCTAGCGGGGGACTCCTACGAGCAGTACTTC.

This clone was recorded once. The chain recombines TRBV5-4 with TRBJ2-7, with D possibly TRBD2 on 5 matching bases. Germline V gene sequence: CDR1 SGHNT, CDR2 YYREEE (reference sequence). CDR3 length: 12 amino acids. Trimming took off 2 bases at V and 6 bases at J, with 9 bases between the two ends. The DNA of the CDR3 is TGTGCCAGCAGCTTCGAGGGAGTCGAGCAGTACTTC. This translates into CASSFEGVEQYF.

The chain recombines TRBV6-1 with TRBJ1-5; no firm D call. The CDR3 spans 15 residues. CDR1 is MNHNS and CDR2 is SASEGT in the germline V gene. Trimming stripped 3 bases from V and 2 bases from J, with 11 bases between. CDR3 amino acids: CASSDVGSRNQPQHF. In nucleotides, the CDR3 is TGTGCCAGCAGTGATGTGGGGAGTCGCAATCAGCCCCAGCATTTT.

This chain uses TRBV30 with TRBJ1-6; 7 nucleotides match TRBD1. CDR1 GTSNPN and CDR2 SVGIG come from the germline V gene (reference sequence). V dropped 7 bases and J dropped 8; count of bases not matched to a gene: 8. The CDR3 totals 13 residues. CDR3 DNA sequence: TGTGCCTCTACTAACACAGGGGATTCACCCCTCCACTTT. It yields the protein CASTNTGDSPLHF.

V gene TRBV28 combines with J gene TRBJ1-1; D is unclear. The V gene lost 2 bases and the J gene lost 0 bases, with 4 bases spanning the gap. The CDR3 totals 13 residues. Germline CDR1 is MDHEN and CDR2 is SYDVKM. The CDR3 DNA reads TGTGCCAGCAGTTTACCCGTGAACACTGAAGCTTTCTTT. This encodes CASSLPVNTEAFF.

V usage is TRBV7-9 and J usage is TRBJ1-2; 11 bases map to TRBD1. From germline, CDR1 is SEHNR and CDR2 FQNEAQ (reference sequence). V lost 5 bases to trimming and J lost 4 bases; unmatched junction nucleotides: 18. This CDR3 spans 19 amino acids. This CDR3 reads CASSPFTPRTGGSGYGYTF. For the CDR3, the DNA is TGTGCCAGCAGCCCCTTTACCCCTCGGACAGGGGGCTCAGGCTATGGCTACACCTTC.

This chain's CDR3 is CASSRQNQPQHF. CDR3 bases: TGTGCCAGCAGCCGCCAGAATCAGCCCCAGCATTTT. The V gene is TRBV3-1 (or the pseudogene TRBV3-2), the J gene TRBJ1-5; D is unresolved. V gave up 4 bases and J gave up 4 bases, with 5 bases separating them. This CDR3 contains 12 residues. Germline V CDR1 and CDR2: LGHDT, YNNKEL (reference sequence).

J is TRBJ2-5 and V is TRBV19; D might be TRBD2 (5 bases). CDR1 LNHDA and CDR2 SQIVND come from the germline V gene (reference sequence). The V end lost 5 bases, the J end lost 0 bases, and 16 bases lay between the germline ends. The CDR3 runs to 16 residues. CDR3 nucleotides: TGTGCCAGTAGTCCGACGAGCGGATCGTACCAAGAGACCCAGTACTTC. This encodes CASSPTSGSYQETQYF.

This chain links TRBV6-5 with TRBJ1-1; D is ambiguous. The CDR3 sequence is 13 residues long. Looked up from germline, CDR1 is MNHEY and CDR2 is SVGAGI. The V end lost 8 bases, the J end lost 1 base, and 11 bases lay between the germline ends. The CDR3 DNA reads TGTGCCAGCTTCCGGAGGAGGAACACTGAAGCTTTCTTT. This codes for CASFRRRNTEAFF.

V usage is TRBV6-6 and J usage is TRBJ1-2, with D uncertain. Between the trimmed V and J ends, which lost 9 bases and 4 bases, there was a span of 9 bases. Germline lookup yields CDR1 MNHNY and CDR2 SVGAGI (reference sequence). There are 11 residues in the CDR3. This chain's CDR3 is CASFEAYGYTF. The CDR3 nucleotides read TGTGCCAGTTTCGAAGCCTATGGCTACACCTTC.

The chain joins TRBV6-1 to TRBJ2-1; 9 bases fit TRBD1. V lost 3 bases to trimming and J lost 8 bases; unmatched junction nucleotides: 5. Germline CDR1 and CDR2: MNHNS and SASEGT. The CDR3 is 14 amino acids. The CDR3 coding sequence is TGTGCCAGCAGTGATGGGACAGGGTTGCATGAGCAGTTCTTC. Residues: CASSDGTGLHEQFF.

The chain employs TRBV5-6 and TRBJ1-5, with 10 bases fitting TRBD1. CDR1 and CDR2 from the germline V gene are SGHDT and YYEEEE. V lost 4 bases, J lost 9 bases, and 13 bases stayed unmatched. The CDR3 totals 16 residues. CDR3 nucleotide sequence: TGTGCCAGCAGCCAACACGGGACAGGGGCGCCGGGGCCCCAGCATTTT. The encoded protein is CASSQHGTGAPGPQHF.